These 20 T cell receptor beta chains share one sample of origin, sequenced in a study of blood T cell repertoires in COVID-19. The table came from immunoSEQ multiplex PCR; TCRdb's copy has only in-frame clones and leaves some out. The sample consists of 150,000 to 200,000 clones, about 88% of them appearing once. The sequenced sample was PBMCs or T cells enriched from blood (not recorded which). These TCRs come from a woman between 40 and 50 years old with acute COVID-19.

The chain has TRBV6-2 or TRBV6-3 and TRBJ2-1, with 11 positions matching TRBD2. CDR3 length: 16 residues. V was clipped by 4 bases and J by 1 base; unmatched bases: 3. The germline V gene encodes CDR1 MNHEY and CDR2 SVGEGT. The CDR3 loop is CASSLGLAVSYNEQFF. The CDR3 DNA follows: TGTGCCAGCAGTTTGGGACTAGCGGTATCCTACAATGAGCAGTTCTTC.

The gene calls are TRBV13 and TRBJ2-7, with TRBD2 matching 7 bases. J was trimmed by 0 bases and V by 5 bases; bases with no gene match: 4. The CDR3 has 14 amino acids. Germline-derived CDR1 and CDR2 are PRHDT and FYEKMQ (reference sequence). Here the CDR3 DNA reads TGTGCCAGCAGCCGGACTAGAAACTCCTACGAGCAGTACTTC. The encoded protein is CASSRTRNSYEQYF.

The rearrangement uses TRBV9 and TRBJ2-7; a possible D gene is TRBD2 (7 bases). V lost 4 bases to trimming and J lost 9 bases, with 20 bases between them. CDR3 length: 14 amino acids. Germline CDR1 reads SGDLS; CDR2 reads YYNGEE. CDR3 DNA: TGTGCCAGCAGCCCAACGGGGGGCCCATATGTGCAGTACTTC. Amino acids: CASSPTGGPYVQYF.

The chain employs TRBV11-2 and TRBJ1-2; 7 bases line up with TRBD1. This CDR3 has 17 residues. Looked up from germline, CDR1 is SGHAT and CDR2 is FQNNGV. The J segment lost 1 base and the V segment lost 2 bases, leaving 10 bases of the junction unmatched. CDR3 sequence reads: CASSLFFQGEDNYGYTF. CDR3 nucleotide sequence: TGTGCCAGCAGCTTATTTTTCCAGGGGGAGGATAACTATGGCTACACCTTC.

Details on this clone: One end of the junction varies from germline; a read error may be responsible. The chain combines TRBV5-6 with TRBJ2-2; no clear D gene. CDR1 is SGHDT, CDR2 YYEEEE, per germline. The CDR3 is 11 residues long. CDR3 coding DNA: TGTGCCAGCTCATACACAGGGGAGCTGTTTTTT. Amino acids: CASSYTGELFF.

The chain has TRBV5-1 and TRBJ2-5, with D possibly matching TRBD2 (5 bases). V lost 7 bases to trimming and J lost 4 bases, with 14 bases between them. Germline V gene sequence: CDR1 SGHRS, CDR2 YFSETQ. The CDR3 has 13 residues. Written as DNA, the CDR3 is TGCGCCAGCGAGGCGATCGGAGGAGAGACCCAGTACTTC. Its protein product is CASEAIGGETQYF.

In this sample, this clone turned up once. This rearrangement joins TRBV9 to TRBJ2-1; 9 bases match TRBD2. V lost 0 bases to trimming and J lost 3 bases; unmatched junction nucleotides: 13. The length of the CDR3 is 19 residues. Germline loops: CDR1 SGDLS, CDR2 YYNGEE. The chain's CDR3 is CASSVAGEVAGGVYNEQFF. In nucleotides, the CDR3 is TGTGCCAGCAGCGTAGCGGGAGAGGTGGCGGGGGGGGTCTACAATGAGCAGTTCTTC.

The V and J genes are TRBV19 and TRBJ1-5; D gene uncertain. Trimming pared 10 bases from V and 5 bases from J, leaving 12 bases between. The CDR3 covers 12 residues. Germline V gene lookup returns CDR1 LNHDA and CDR2 SQIVND (reference sequence). The CDR3 here is CATSTLDQPQHF. For the CDR3, the DNA is TGTGCCACCAGTACCCTAGATCAGCCCCAGCATTTT.

The chain links TRBV2 to TRBJ2-1, with 10 bases that match TRBD2. CDR3 length equals 14 residues. In germline, CDR1 is SNHLY, CDR2 FYNNEI. V shed 6 bases and J 9 bases; nucleotides not matched to a gene: 8. In DNA, the CDR3 is TGTGCCAGCAGGGCACGGACTAGCGGCGGTGAGCAGTTCTTC. This sequence encodes CASRARTSGGEQFF.

This clone occurred once. The V and J genes are TRBV19 and TRBJ1-2; 8 bases align to TRBD1. CDR1 LNHDA and CDR2 SQIVND come from the germline V gene (reference sequence). The CDR3 spans 18 residues. Germline trimming cut 0 bases from V and 2 bases from J; bases unmatched to any gene: 11. This CDR3 is CASSIDGTGLGLNYGYTF. CDR3 sequence (DNA): TGTGCCAGTAGTATAGACGGGACAGGTCTTGGGCTCAACTATGGCTACACCTTC.

This chain joins TRBV11-3 and TRBJ1-2; D uncertain. Germline V gene lookup returns CDR1 SGHNT and CDR2 YENEEA. The CDR3 runs 13 residues. The CDR3 DNA reads as TGTTTTCAGCTACGGGGTAGTGGGGATGGCTACACCTTC. Encoded protein: CFQLRGSGDGYTF.

This chain uses TRBV14 with TRBJ2-3; the D is unclear. The CDR3 length is 13 residues. Germline CDR1 is SGHDN and CDR2 is FVKESK. The V end was cut by 2 bases, the J end by 8 bases, with 11 bases between. Here the CDR3 reads CASSQLLTSTQYF. The CDR3 nucleotides are TGTGCCAGCAGCCAACTGCTAACGTCTACGCAGTATTTT.

The chain carries TRBV2 and TRBJ1-5, with 10 bases matching TRBD1. The CDR3 length is 15 residues. The trim removed 6 bases at V and 1 base at J, leaving 3 bases unmatched. Germline V gene lookup returns CDR1 SNHLY and CDR2 FYNNEI. CDR3 sequence: CASSATGGSNQPQHF. The DNA of the CDR3 is TGTGCCAGCAGCGCGACAGGGGGCAGCAATCAGCCCCAGCATTTT.

This clone was counted a few times. The rearrangement uses TRBV6-2 or TRBV6-3 and TRBJ1-1; D unclear. This CDR3 comprises 14 residues. V gave up 6 bases and J gave up 4 bases, with 15 bases separating them. Germline V gives CDR1 MNHEY, CDR2 SVGEGT. CDR3 nucleotides: TGTGCCAGCAGCACCCCCGAGGGTGCCACTGAAGCTTTCTTT. This sequence encodes CASSTPEGATEAFF.

V gene TRBV6-5 combines with J gene TRBJ1-2; 10 nucleotides match TRBD1. The germline V gene has CDR1 MNHEY and CDR2 SVGAGI. The CDR3 runs 15 residues. The J segment lost 2 bases and the V segment lost 6 bases, leaving 6 bases of the junction unmatched. CDR3 sequence reads: CASREWGQGNYGYTF. For the CDR3, the DNA is TGTGCCAGCAGGGAGTGGGGACAGGGGAACTATGGCTACACCTTC.

This clone has only one observation. J is TRBJ2-1 and V is TRBV4-1, with TRBD2 as a possible D gene (6 bases). Germline values: CDR1 MGHRA, CDR2 YSYEKL. This CDR3 is built from 18 residues. V was pared by 2 bases and J by 5 bases, with 22 bases between. The CDR3 region has the DNA TGCGCCAGCAGCCAACCCCTGGGAACGGGACTCCTCAACAATGAGCAGTTCTTC. This translates into CASSQPLGTGLLNNEQFF.

The chain has TRBV13 and TRBJ1-1, with a tentative D call TRBD1 (6 bases). The CDR3 loop spans 16 amino acids. Germline assignment: CDR1 PRHDT and CDR2 FYEKMQ (reference sequence). The V gene lost 2 bases and the J gene lost 4 bases, with 17 bases spanning the gap. The CDR3 DNA reads TGTGCCAGCAGCTTAACAAGCGGGGGCCTGGCCACTGAAGCTTTCTTT. This encodes CASSLTSGGLATEAFF.

About this clone: One end of the junction fails to match germline, which may point to a read error. The rearrangement uses TRBV7-9 and TRBJ1-1; no clear D gene. From germline, CDR1 is SEHNR and CDR2 FQNEAQ (reference sequence). This CDR3 has 10 amino acids. The CDR3 reads CASSLMRANF. Here the CDR3 DNA reads TGTGCCAGCAGCTTAATGAGGGCTAACTTT.

This clone was found once. The chain carries TRBV27 and TRBJ2-3, with D hard to call. With 3 bases removed from V and 0 bases from J, the gap between germline ends came to 10 bases. The CDR3 consists of 15 residues. Germline-derived CDR1 and CDR2 are MNHEY and SMNVEV (reference sequence). The CDR3 bases are TGTGCCAGCAGTTTTTCCAGGCTCAGCACAGATACGCAGTATTTT. As protein: CASSFSRLSTDTQYF.

The chain combines TRBV7-3 with TRBJ2-1; 7 bases are a match to TRBD1. V shed 5 bases and J 4 bases; nucleotides not matched to a gene: 14. The V gene's germline CDR1 is SGHTA and CDR2 FQGTGA. The CDR3 totals 17 residues. CDR3: CASSHNHEGAGYNEQFF. CDR3 DNA sequence: TGTGCCAGCAGCCACAATCACGAGGGGGCAGGATACAATGAGCAGTTCTTC.